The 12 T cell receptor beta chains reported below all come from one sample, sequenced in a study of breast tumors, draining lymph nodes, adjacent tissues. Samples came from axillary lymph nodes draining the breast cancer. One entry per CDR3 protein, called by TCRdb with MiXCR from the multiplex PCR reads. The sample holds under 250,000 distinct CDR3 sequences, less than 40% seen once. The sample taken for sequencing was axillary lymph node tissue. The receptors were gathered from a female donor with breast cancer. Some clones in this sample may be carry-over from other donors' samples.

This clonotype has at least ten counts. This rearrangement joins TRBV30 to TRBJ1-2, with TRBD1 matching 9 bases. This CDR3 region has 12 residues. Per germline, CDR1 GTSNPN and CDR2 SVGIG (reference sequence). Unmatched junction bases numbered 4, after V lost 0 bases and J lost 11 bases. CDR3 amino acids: CAWSVQGARYTF. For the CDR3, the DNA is TGTGCCTGGAGTGTACAGGGGGCGCGGTACACCTTC.

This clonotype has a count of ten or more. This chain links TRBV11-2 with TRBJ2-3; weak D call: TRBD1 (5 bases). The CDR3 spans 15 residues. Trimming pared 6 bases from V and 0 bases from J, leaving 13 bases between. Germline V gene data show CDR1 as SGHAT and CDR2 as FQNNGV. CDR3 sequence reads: CASRMQGFSTDTQYF. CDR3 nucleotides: TGTGCCAGCAGGATGCAGGGATTTAGCACAGATACGCAGTATTTT.

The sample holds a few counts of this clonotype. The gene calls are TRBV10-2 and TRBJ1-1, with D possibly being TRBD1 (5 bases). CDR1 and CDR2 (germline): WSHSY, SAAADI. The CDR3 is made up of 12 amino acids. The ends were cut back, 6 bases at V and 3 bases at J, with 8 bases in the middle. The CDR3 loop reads CASREGDTEAFF. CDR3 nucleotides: TGCGCCAGCAGGGAAGGGGACACTGAAGCTTTCTTT.

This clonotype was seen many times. The CDR3 coding sequence is TGTGCCAGCAGCTCAACCGAGCTAACTGAGCAGTTCTTC. Protein sequence: CASSSTELTEQFF. The chain joins TRBV7-6 to TRBJ2-1; D not resolved. The CDR3 is 13 residues long. Trimming removed 4 bases at V and 9 bases at J, with 13 bases between. CDR1 is SGHVS, CDR2 FNYEAQ, per germline.

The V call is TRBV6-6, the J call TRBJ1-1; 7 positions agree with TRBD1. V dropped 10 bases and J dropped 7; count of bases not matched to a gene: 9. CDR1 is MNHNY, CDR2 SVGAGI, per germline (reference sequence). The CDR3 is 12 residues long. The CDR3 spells CATKTGSGEAFF. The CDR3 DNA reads TGTGCCACCAAGACAGGGTCGGGTGAAGCTTTCTTT.

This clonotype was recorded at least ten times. The CDR3 nucleotides read TGTGCCAGCAGCGGACGACTAGCGGGAGACACCGGGGAGCTGTTTTTT. The encoded protein is CASSGRLAGDTGELFF. The V and J genes are TRBV7-6 and TRBJ2-2, with TRBD2 identical over 12 bases. Trimming removed 5 bases from V and 3 bases from J; junction bases left unmatched: 4. The CDR3 sequence is 16 residues long. Per the germline V gene, CDR1 is SGHVS and CDR2 is FNYEAQ.

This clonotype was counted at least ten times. CDR3: CASSSPAGTSGSEQYF. The CDR3 nucleotides are TGTGCCAGCAGCTCCCCTGCCGGGACTAGCGGCTCCGAGCAGTACTTC. The J gene is TRBJ2-7, the V gene TRBV7-6; 11 bases are a match to TRBD2. The CDR3 covers 16 residues. After removal of 4 bases from V and 6 bases from J, the junction contained 11 bases not matched to a gene. Germline CDR1 and CDR2: SGHVS and FNYEAQ. The entire variable domain, with the rest obtained from reference TRBV7-6 and TRBJ2-7, is as follows: GAGVSQSPRYKVTKRGQDVALRCDPISGHVSLYWYRQALGQGPEFLTYFNYEAQQDKSGLPNDRFSAERPEGSISTLTIQRTEQRDSAMYRCASSSPAGTSGSEQYFGPGTRLTVT.

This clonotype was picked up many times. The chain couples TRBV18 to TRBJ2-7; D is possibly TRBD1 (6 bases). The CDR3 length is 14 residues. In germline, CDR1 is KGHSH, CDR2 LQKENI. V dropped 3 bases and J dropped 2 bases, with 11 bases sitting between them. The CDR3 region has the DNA TGTGCCAGCTCACCTATGACAGGCACCTACGAGCAGTACTTC. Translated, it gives CASSPMTGTYEQYF.

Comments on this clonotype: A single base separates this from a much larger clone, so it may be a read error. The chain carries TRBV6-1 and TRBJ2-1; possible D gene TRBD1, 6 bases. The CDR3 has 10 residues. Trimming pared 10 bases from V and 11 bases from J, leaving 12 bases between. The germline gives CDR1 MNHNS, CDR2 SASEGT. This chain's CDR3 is CAMRRDKQFF. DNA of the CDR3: TGTGCCATGCGTCGGGACAAGCAGTTCTTC.

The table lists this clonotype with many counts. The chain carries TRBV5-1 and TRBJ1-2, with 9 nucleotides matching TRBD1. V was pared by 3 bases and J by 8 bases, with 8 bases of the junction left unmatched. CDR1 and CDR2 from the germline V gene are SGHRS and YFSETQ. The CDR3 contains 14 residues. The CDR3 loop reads CASSSGQGGRGYTF. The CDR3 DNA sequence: TGCGCCAGCAGCTCGGGACAGGGAGGTCGGGGCTACACCTTC.

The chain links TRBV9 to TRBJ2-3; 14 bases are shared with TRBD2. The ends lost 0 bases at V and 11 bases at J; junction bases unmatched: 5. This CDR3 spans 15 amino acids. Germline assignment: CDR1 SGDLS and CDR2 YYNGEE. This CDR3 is CASSVGGLAGDEQYF. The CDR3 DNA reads TGTGCCAGCAGCGTAGGGGGACTAGCGGGAGATGAGCAGTATTTT. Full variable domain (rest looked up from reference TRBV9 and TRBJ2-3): DSGVTQTPKHLITATGQRVTLRCSPRSGDLSVYWYQQSLDQGLQFLIQYYNGEERAKGNILERFSAQQFPDLHSELNLSSLELGDSALYFCASSVGGLAGDEQYFGPGTRLTVL.

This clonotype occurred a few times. The CDR3 region has the DNA TGTGCCAGCAGCGTATACCCCGGGACAGGGGGCGACACTGAAGCTTTCTTT. This codes for CASSVYPGTGGDTEAFF. This rearrangement joins TRBV9 to TRBJ1-1; TRBD1 matches at 12 bases. There are 17 residues in the CDR3. Germline values: CDR1 SGDLS, CDR2 YYNGEE. V trimming: 1 base; J trimming: 3 bases; junction bases outside the gene matches: 7.